This T cell receptor (beta chain) stems from a study of blood T cells in healthy people across ages (dated by TCRdb to between 2015 and 2016). The study in broad terms: In model experiments, roughly one uniquely barcoded TCR beta cDNA molecule per two T cells was captured by template switching. The donors were divided into four age groups: young (average approximately 15 years), middle-aged (about 40), aged (roughly 60) and long-lived (about 79). The study analyzed two additional independent replicas of 1 million unique cDNA reads from the same blood draw for two donors, one aged 18 to 29 and one aged 80 or older. To avoid experimental bias, donors of different ages were randomly spread across the sequencing lanes. Using deep sequencing normalized with unique cDNA molecular identifiers, the study measured how TCR beta repertoire diversity changes with age.

Systemically healthy Caucasian individuals from Russia, around 39 in total and aged about 6 to 90 years, were included as donors. Each donor gave 9 to 10 milliliters of peripheral blood, collected into EDTA-treated Vacutainer tubes. Ficoll-Paque density-gradient centrifugation was used to isolate PBMCs, with at least 7 million per sample. Total RNA, at least 6 micrograms per sample, was extracted from PBMCs with Trizol reagent. Naive CD45RAhigh/CD27high T cell percentages were measured by flow cytometry on a PBMC aliquot from every donor. Libraries came from 5' RACE. Sequencing instrument: Illumina HiSeq 2500. A second PCR of roughly 7 to 12 cycles was performed with a sample-barcoded 5' primer and a J-beta primer mix. A unique molecular identifier was introduced onto each TCR beta cDNA molecule by a template-switch 5' adaptor carrying 12 random nucleotides. Each sample yielded at least 3 million CDR3-containing paired-end reads. The Mint cDNA synthesis kit, primed by a TRBC-specific oligonucleotide, was used to synthesize first-strand cDNA from all RNA. Following uracil-DNA glycosylase treatment, a first 18-cycle PCR with universal primers M1SS and BC2_uni_R was performed on all cDNA. Regarding the original processing steps: For normalization, 1 million high-quality reads were randomly selected from each sample, with every read carrying a distinct molecular identifier. Instead of being binned into consensus sequences, reads that shared molecular identifiers were thrown out. MiTCR, run with a Q25 quality threshold and the strictest error-elimination algorithm, handled CDR3 identification, clonotype clustering and error correction. A nonparametric unseen species model with Euler transformation was used to estimate a lower bound on total TCR beta diversity. TCRdb ran its own pipeline on the public reads, namely fastp trimming at Q25 and MiXCR clone calling, and kept in-frame beta chains. A single entry per CDR3 protein holds the most common genes and DNA from its merged rows. TCRdb, not the original authors, processed these V and J calls. Within this sample are about 640,000 distinct CDR3 sequences, with roughly 31% of them counted one time only. The ten top clones hold about 15% of the sample.

Here is what the overall study found, with its caveats: The CMV infection status of donors was not known, potentially confounding age-related changes in expanded clonotypes. There was a strong correlation between observed TCR beta diversity and the percentage of naive T cells measured by flow cytometry. The long-lived group showed more naive CD4+ T cells, fewer expanded clones and increased TCR diversity than the aged group, suggesting age selection. Since profiling was done on bulk unsorted PBMCs, naive and antigen-experienced compartments could not be conclusively compared. Total diversity estimates from one million sequenced T cells were considered lower bounds and underestimates. Observed TCR beta diversity per million T cells fell roughly linearly with age, and a significant reduction was already apparent by age around 36.

This clonotype was detected ten times or more. This receptor's antigen is unknown. The sample holds no much larger clone one base away, and base qualities are not on file. The CDR3 runs 13 amino acids, cysteine and phenylalanine included. The read is trimmed to its CDR3 DNA, 39 bases read in frame from base 1. For this chain, trimming is 5 bases at the V end and 1 base at the J end, and the number of junction bases without a gene match is 2. Based on the germline V gene, the CDR1 and CDR2 sequences are SGHTA and FQGTGA. This TCR derives from a woman of 80 years or more in good health. Input material: blood. The rearrangement joined TRBV7-3 to TRBJ2-7; 7 bases in the junction line up with TRBD1. The CDR3 loop reads CASSADRSYEQYF. The DNA sequence reads TGTGCCAGCAGCGCGGACAGGTCCTACGAGCAGTACTTC.